The 19 T cell receptor beta chains listed next were all sequenced from one sample in a study of response to subunit inactivated influenza vaccine. TCRdb analysed the RT-PCR reads with MiXCR anew, one entry per CDR3 protein. The sample has hundreds of thousands of distinct CDR3 sequences; about 20% are singletons. The sample consisted of PBMCs from blood, taken approximately 22 months after vaccination. The receptors here all came from a man aged 50-75 years who received an inactivated influenza vaccine.

The table lists this clonotype with a few counts. This chain joins TRBV28 and TRBJ1-2, with 8 bases identical to TRBD1. The CDR3 consists of 13 residues. Germline V gene sequence: CDR1 MDHEN, CDR2 SYDVKM. Trimming at V came to 10 bases and at J to 7 bases, leaving 11 bases not matched to a gene. CDR3 nucleotides: TGTGCCACCGTGGGGGACAGGCCTTTTGGCTACACCTTC. This encodes CATVGDRPFGYTF.

The chain is built from TRBV13 and TRBJ2-7; 8 positions match TRBD1. V was pared by 4 bases and J by 5 bases, with 7 bases of the junction left unmatched. CDR3 length: 14 amino acids. From germline, CDR1 is PRHDT and CDR2 FYEKMQ (reference sequence). Here the CDR3 reads CASSSPDRENEQYF. CDR3 sequence (DNA): TGTGCCAGCAGCTCCCCGGACAGGGAAAACGAGCAGTACTTC.

The chain has TRBV20-1 and TRBJ1-5, with TRBD1 matching 8 bases. The germline CDR1 and CDR2 sequences are DFQATT and SNEGSKA (reference sequence). CDR3 length: 16 amino acids. The J segment lost 4 bases and the V segment lost 4 bases, leaving 12 bases of the junction unmatched. This CDR3 is CSATAGQGSWNQPQHF. In DNA, the CDR3 is TGCAGTGCTACCGCCGGACAGGGAAGTTGGAATCAGCCCCAGCATTTT.

V and J are TRBV20-1 and TRBJ2-7, with D perhaps assigned TRBD1 or TRBD2 (5 bases each). CDR1 and CDR2 (germline): DFQATT, SNEGSKA (reference sequence). Trimming shortened V by 1 base and J by 2 bases, and 15 bases separated the two germline ends. The CDR3 extends over 15 amino acids. The CDR3 reads CSARGGDPLPYEQYF. The CDR3 bases are TGCAGTGCTAGAGGAGGGGACCCCCTGCCCTACGAGCAGTACTTC.

This clonotype was recorded many times. An end of the junction differs from the germline gene, which may be a read error. The CDR3 DNA sequence: TGTGCCAGCAGCCAAGCGGCGAACTTGGCCTTCTTC. Translated, it gives CASSQAANLAFF. V gene TRBV14 combines with J gene TRBJ1-2; D ambiguous. Germline-derived CDR1 and CDR2 are SGHDN and FVKESK. The CDR3 covers 12 residues.

This clonotype was recorded a few times. This sequence joins TRBV12-3 or TRBV12-4 and TRBJ1-2; 8 positions agree with TRBD1. The CDR3 totals 13 residues. J gave up 8 bases and V 3 bases, and 5 bases lay outside the gene matches. The CDR3 loop is CASSFRTGYGYTF. DNA of the CDR3: TGTGCCAGCAGTTTTAGGACAGGGTACGGCTACACCTTC.

This clonotype has more than one count but fewer than ten. This CDR3 is CASSLAEQGYGYTF. The CDR3 DNA reads TGTGCCAGCAGCTTAGCCGAACAGGGGTATGGCTACACCTTC. The chain is built from TRBV7-9 and TRBJ1-2; 7 positions match TRBD1. The germline gives CDR1 SEHNR, CDR2 FQNEAQ (reference sequence). The CDR3 is made up of 14 amino acids. Trimming at V came to 0 bases and at J to 5 bases, leaving 3 bases not matched to a gene.

The V call is TRBV12-3 or TRBV12-4, the J call TRBJ1-1, with no clear D. Trimming took off 6 bases at V and 1 base at J, with 12 bases between the two ends. This CDR3 spans 14 amino acids. The CDR3 is CASSPGRPNTEAFF. CDR3 in DNA: TGTGCCAGCAGCCCGGGAAGACCGAACACTGAAGCTTTCTTT.

Regarding this clonotype: This sequence may be a read error, since a much larger clone differs from it by one base. This chain's CDR3 is CASSFIGANSTLHF. CDR3 sequence (DNA): TGTGCCAGCAGCTTCATAGGGGCTAATTCAACCCTCCACTTT. This chain joins TRBV6-1 and TRBJ1-6, with D possibly TRBD1 on 5 matching bases. The CDR3 extends over 14 amino acids. The germline gives CDR1 MNHNS, CDR2 SASEGT.

This clonotype was seen a few times. J is TRBJ1-5 and V is TRBV28; possibly TRBD1 for D (6 bases). V was trimmed by 2 bases and J by 7 bases, leaving 18 bases between them. Per germline, CDR1 MDHEN and CDR2 SYDVKM. CDR3 length: 16 residues. CDR3 region: CASSLPVGGGGQPQHF. CDR3 nucleotide sequence: TGTGCCAGCAGTTTACCAGTGGGAGGGGGTGGGCAGCCCCAGCATTTT.

This sequence joins TRBV29-1 and TRBJ1-4; the D gene is possibly TRBD1 (5 bases). V dropped 6 bases and J dropped 15 bases, with 14 bases sitting between them. The V gene's germline CDR1 is SQVTM and CDR2 ANQGSEA. The CDR3 consists of 10 residues. The CDR3 loop reads CSVEGQGVFF. The CDR3, as DNA: TGCAGCGTAGAGGGGCAGGGTGTGTTTTTT. Complete variable domain (other parts from reference TRBV29-1 and TRBJ1-4): SAVISQKPSRDICQRGTSLTIQCQVDSQVTMMFWYRQQPGQSLTLIATANQGSEATYESGFVIDKFPISRPNLTFSTLTVSNMSPEDSSIYLCSVEGQGVFFGSGTQLSVL.

The chain recombines TRBV7-9 with TRBJ1-1; TRBD1 matches at 12 bases. Germline V CDR1 and CDR2: SEHNR, FQNEAQ (reference sequence). V lost 4 bases to trimming and J lost 5 bases; unmatched junction nucleotides: 5. The CDR3 is 15 amino acids. The CDR3 here is CASSWDRGLGTEAFF. DNA for the CDR3: TGTGCCAGCAGCTGGGACAGGGGGCTGGGTACTGAAGCTTTCTTT.

The chain joins TRBV29-1 to TRBJ2-7, with 13 bases fitting TRBD2. J lost 7 bases, V lost 2 bases, and 2 bases had no gene match. Germline V gene sequence: CDR1 SQVTM, CDR2 ANQGSEA. This CDR3 contains 13 residues. CDR3: CSVETSGGVEQYF. The CDR3 DNA sequence: TGCAGCGTTGAAACTAGCGGGGGGGTTGAGCAGTACTTC.

This clonotype was detected a few times. The chain couples TRBV4-2 to TRBJ1-1; no firm D call. The CDR3 is 15 residues long. Trimming removed 0 bases from V and 0 bases from J, with 8 bases in between. Germline V gene data show CDR1 as LGHNA and CDR2 as YNFKEQ. DNA for the CDR3: TGTGCCAGCAGCCAAGATTACCCACTGAACACTGAAGCTTTCTTT. It specifies CASSQDYPLNTEAFF.

The CDR3 region has the DNA TGTGCCAGCAGCCCGGAAGGAGGGTTCATTCAGTACTTC. Translation gives CASSPEGGFIQYF. The rearrangement uses TRBV7-3 and TRBJ2-4; weak D call: TRBD2 (6 bases). The CDR3 extends over 13 amino acids. CDR1 is SGHTA, CDR2 FQGTGA, per germline. Trimming shortened V by 5 bases and J by 9 bases, and 14 bases separated the two germline ends.

In regard to this clonotype: At one boundary the junction diverges from the germline segment, which might be a read error. The chain recombines TRBV6-2 or TRBV6-3 with TRBJ1-5; D is unresolved. Germline CDR1 reads MNHEY; CDR2 reads SVGEGT. This CDR3 region has 13 residues. DNA of the CDR3: TGCGCCAGCAGCCCCCGGGGTAATCAGCCCCAGCATTTT. It translates to CASSPRGNQPQHF.

The chain carries TRBV5-1 and TRBJ1-2, with 7 bases lining up with TRBD1. V shed 4 bases, J shed 2 bases, and the junction held 8 bases outside the gene matches. Germline CDR1 and CDR2: SGHRS and YFSETQ. This CDR3 contains 15 residues. CDR3 in DNA: TGCGCCAGCAGCGTCGGGCCGACAGGGAACTATGGCTACACCTTC. Protein sequence: CASSVGPTGNYGYTF.

V is TRBV18 and J is TRBJ1-1, with a weak D call TRBD1 (6 bases). The V end was cut by 8 bases, the J end by 1 base, with 14 bases between. Germline values: CDR1 KGHSH, CDR2 LQKENI. The CDR3 spans 14 residues. The CDR3 loop reads CASKTGNWNTEAFF. In nucleotides, the CDR3 is TGTGCCAGCAAAACAGGGAATTGGAACACTGAAGCTTTCTTT.

V gene TRBV5-8 combines with J gene TRBJ1-6; D unresolved. The CDR3 is made up of 16 amino acids. V shed 0 bases and J shed 5 bases, with 12 bases lying between them. CDR1 is SGHTS, CDR2 YDEGEE, per germline. The CDR3 DNA reads TGTGCCAGCAGCTTGGCGTCAAGTGCGAATAATTCACCCCTCCACTTT. It is translated as CASSLASSANNSPLHF.